One and the same sample provided the 4 T cell receptor beta chains below, sequenced in a study of T-cell memory formation after mild COVID-19. MiXCR, run by TCRdb on the 5' RACE reads, gives a single entry per CDR3 protein. The repertoire consists of hundreds of thousands of distinct CDR3 sequences, with about 20% occurring once and the leading ten covering 10% to 15%. Sequenced input: PBMCs or a T cell subset sorted from them (not recorded which). The source of these receptors is an adult woman who had mild COVID-19 (a few samples of this study predate the infection). Cell type and time point are not known.

The chain couples TRBV2 to TRBJ1-2, with 7 bases matching TRBD1. Trimming cost V 7 bases and J 2 bases; bases outside gene matches: 7. The CDR3 is made up of 14 amino acids. The germline gives CDR1 SNHLY, CDR2 FYNNEI. CDR3 residues: CASNPDRLNYGYTF. CDR3 DNA: TGTGCCAGCAACCCGGACAGGCTAAACTATGGCTACACCTTC.

CDR3 sequence (DNA): TGTGCCAGCAGTCCCTTGCCCGACAACTCCAATCAGCCCCAGCATTTT. Translating it yields CASSPLPDNSNQPQHF. The rearrangement joins TRBV6-5 to TRBJ1-5; D remains unclear. The CDR3 runs to 16 residues. V shed 5 bases and J shed 3 bases, with 17 bases lying between them. Germline V gene sequence: CDR1 MNHEY, CDR2 SVGAGI.

The chain links TRBV20-1 to TRBJ2-7; no reliable D call. The CDR3 runs 11 residues. Looked up from germline, CDR1 is DFQATT and CDR2 is SNEGSKA (reference sequence). V was shortened by 5 bases and J by 6 bases, with 11 bases between the two germline ends. The CDR3 DNA reads as TGCAGTGCTTCGTCGACCCGCGAGCAGTACTTC. It specifies CSASSTREQYF.

This clonotype turned up a few times. This chain links TRBV12-3 or TRBV12-4 with TRBJ1-1; D gene uncertain. V was pared by 9 bases and J by 2 bases, with 22 bases between. This CDR3 has 16 residues. The CDR3 loop is CASMSFLGQNNTEAFF. The CDR3 nucleotides are TGTGCCAGTATGTCTTTTTTAGGGCAGAACAACACTGAAGCTTTCTTT.